These 2 T cell receptor beta chains came from one sample sequenced in a study of T cell changes during pregnancy in multiple sclerosis. Assay used: immunoSEQ multiplex PCR; TCRdb lists only in-frame clones, some missing. The sample gives about 38,000 clones, 85% to 95% of which show up once; approximately 8.6% is in the top ten. Sample: CD8+ T cells from peripheral blood mononuclear cells, taken in the third trimester of pregnancy. These TCRs come from a female donor with multiple sclerosis, enrolled in a pregnancy study.

The chain recombines TRBV13 with TRBJ2-3; 14 positions agree with TRBD2. This CDR3 contains 16 residues. After removal of 5 bases from V and 4 bases from J, the junction contained 5 bases not matched to a gene. Germline V gene data show CDR1 as PRHDT and CDR2 as FYEKMQ (reference sequence). The CDR3 bases are TGTGCCAGCAGCGCGGGACTAGCGGGGGATGCAGATACGCAGTATTTT. Its protein product is CASSAGLAGDADTQYF.

V is TRBV2 and J is TRBJ2-2; 11 nucleotides align to TRBD2. The CDR3 length is 18 residues. In germline, CDR1 is SNHLY, CDR2 FYNNEI. V gave up 4 bases and J gave up 7 bases; unmatched junction bases: 14. The CDR3 nucleotides are TGTGCCAGCAGTGGTGGGACTAGCGGCCTGATCCAGTACGGGGAGCTGTTTTTT. The encoded protein is CASSGGTSGLIQYGELFF.